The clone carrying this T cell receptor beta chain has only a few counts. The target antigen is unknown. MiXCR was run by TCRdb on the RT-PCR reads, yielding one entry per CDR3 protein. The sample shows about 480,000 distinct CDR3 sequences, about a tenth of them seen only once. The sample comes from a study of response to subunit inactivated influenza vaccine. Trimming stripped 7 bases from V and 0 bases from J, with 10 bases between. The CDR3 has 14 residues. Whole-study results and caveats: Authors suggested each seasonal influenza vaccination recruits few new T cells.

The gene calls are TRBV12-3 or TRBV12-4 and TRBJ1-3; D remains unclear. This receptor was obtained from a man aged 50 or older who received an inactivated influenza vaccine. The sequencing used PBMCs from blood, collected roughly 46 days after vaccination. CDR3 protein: CASISHNSGNTIYF. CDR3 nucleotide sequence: TGTGCCAGCATCTCACATAACTCTGGAAACACCATATATTTT.